Given below is one T cell receptor beta chain in context. With a duration under 2 months, the hyperthyroidism was newly diagnosed in patients aged 18 to 65. This CDR3 comprises 15 residues. Germline CDR1 and CDR2: MGHRA and YSYEKL. J gave up 2 bases and V 2 bases, and 6 bases lay outside the gene matches. This record comes from a study of T cells in Graves' hyperthyroidism and ophthalmopathy. About the study: Peripheral blood was collected at initial diagnosis, before any treatment.

RNA transcripts yielded amplified TCR beta CDR3 regions. The HTBI primer set drove a first-round RT-PCR of the TCR CDR3. TCRdb re-derived calls from the multiplex PCR reads in MiXCR, one entry per CDR3 protein. The sample contains about 420,000 distinct CDR3 sequences, roughly 13% of which appear only once. This receptor was obtained from a young woman with Graves' hyperthyroidism. The genes are TRBV4-1 and TRBJ2-7, with 7 bases lining up with TRBD1. Sequencing input: blood. DNA of the CDR3: TGCGCCAGCAGCCAAACTTCAACAGGGGCCTACGAGCAGTACTTC. Amino acids: CASSQTSTGAYEQYF.